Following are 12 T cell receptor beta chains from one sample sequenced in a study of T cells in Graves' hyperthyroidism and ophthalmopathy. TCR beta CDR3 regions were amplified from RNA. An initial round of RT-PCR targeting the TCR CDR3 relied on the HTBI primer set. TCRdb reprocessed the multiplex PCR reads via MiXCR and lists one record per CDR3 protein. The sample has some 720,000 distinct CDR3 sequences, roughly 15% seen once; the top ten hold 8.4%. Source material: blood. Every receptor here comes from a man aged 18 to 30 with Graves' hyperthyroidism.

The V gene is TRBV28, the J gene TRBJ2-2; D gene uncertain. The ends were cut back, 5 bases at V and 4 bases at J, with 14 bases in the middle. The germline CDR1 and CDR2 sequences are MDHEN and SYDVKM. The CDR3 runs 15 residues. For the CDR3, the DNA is TGTGCCAGCAGTCTCCACCGCAGCGTCACCGGGGAGCTGTTTTTT. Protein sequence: CASSLHRSVTGELFF.

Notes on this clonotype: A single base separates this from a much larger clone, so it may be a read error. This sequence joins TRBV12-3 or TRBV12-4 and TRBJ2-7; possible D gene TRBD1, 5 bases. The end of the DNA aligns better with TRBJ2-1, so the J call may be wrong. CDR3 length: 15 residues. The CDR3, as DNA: TGTGCCAGCAGATATAGCCCCTTGGGGCCATACGAGCAGTTCTTC. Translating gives CASRYSPLGPYEQFF.

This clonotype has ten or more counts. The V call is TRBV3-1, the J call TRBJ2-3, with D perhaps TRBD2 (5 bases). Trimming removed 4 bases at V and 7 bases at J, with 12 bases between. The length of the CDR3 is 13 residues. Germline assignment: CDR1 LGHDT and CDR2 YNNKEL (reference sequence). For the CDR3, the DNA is TGTGCCAGCAGCCTCGACTCGGGAAATACGCAGTATTTT. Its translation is CASSLDSGNTQYF.

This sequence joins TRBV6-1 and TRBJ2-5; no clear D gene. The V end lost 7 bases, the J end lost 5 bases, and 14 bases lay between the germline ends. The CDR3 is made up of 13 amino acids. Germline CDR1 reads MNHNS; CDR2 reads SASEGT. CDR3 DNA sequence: TGTGCCAGCACCCGGACGCTTTCGGAGACCCAGTACTTC. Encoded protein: CASTRTLSETQYF.

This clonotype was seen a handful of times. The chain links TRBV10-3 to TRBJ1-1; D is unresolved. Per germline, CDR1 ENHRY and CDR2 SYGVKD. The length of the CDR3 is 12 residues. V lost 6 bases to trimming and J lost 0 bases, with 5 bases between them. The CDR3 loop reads CAIRAMNTEAFF. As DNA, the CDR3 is TGTGCCATCAGGGCCATGAACACTGAAGCTTTCTTT.

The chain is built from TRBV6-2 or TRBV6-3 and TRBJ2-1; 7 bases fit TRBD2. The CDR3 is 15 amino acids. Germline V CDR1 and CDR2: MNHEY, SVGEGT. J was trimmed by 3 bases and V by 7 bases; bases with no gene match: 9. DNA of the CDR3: TGTGCCAGCACCCCGGGGAGGGCGTACTACAATGAGCAGTTCTTC. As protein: CASTPGRAYYNEQFF.

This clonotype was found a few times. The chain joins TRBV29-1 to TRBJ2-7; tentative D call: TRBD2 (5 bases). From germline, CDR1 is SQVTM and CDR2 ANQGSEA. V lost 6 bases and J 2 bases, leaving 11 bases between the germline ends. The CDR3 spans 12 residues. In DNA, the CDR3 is TGCAGCGTCACCACGGGGACCTACGAGCAGTACTTC. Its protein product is CSVTTGTYEQYF.

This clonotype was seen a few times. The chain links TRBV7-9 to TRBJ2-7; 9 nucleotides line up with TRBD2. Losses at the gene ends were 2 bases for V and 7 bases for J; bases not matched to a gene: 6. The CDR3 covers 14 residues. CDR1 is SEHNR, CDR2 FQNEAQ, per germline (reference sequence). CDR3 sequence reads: CASSLWLAGREQYF. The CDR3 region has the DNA TGTGCCAGCAGCTTATGGCTAGCGGGACGTGAGCAGTACTTC.

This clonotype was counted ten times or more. DNA of the CDR3: TGCAGTGCTAGAATAGGACAGGGATGGACTGAAGCTTTCTTT. This sequence encodes CSARIGQGWTEAFF. V and J are TRBV20-1 and TRBJ1-1, with 8 positions matching TRBD1. V was clipped by 2 bases and J by 5 bases; unmatched bases: 7. Germline V gene sequence: CDR1 DFQATT, CDR2 SNEGSKA (reference sequence). This CDR3 is built from 14 residues.

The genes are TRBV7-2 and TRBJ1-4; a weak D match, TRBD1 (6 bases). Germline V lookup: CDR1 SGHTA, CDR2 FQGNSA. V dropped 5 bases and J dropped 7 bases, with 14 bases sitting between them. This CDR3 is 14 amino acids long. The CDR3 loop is CASSPGHLFEKLFF. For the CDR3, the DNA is TGTGCCAGCAGCCCGGGACACCTTTTTGAAAAACTGTTTTTT.

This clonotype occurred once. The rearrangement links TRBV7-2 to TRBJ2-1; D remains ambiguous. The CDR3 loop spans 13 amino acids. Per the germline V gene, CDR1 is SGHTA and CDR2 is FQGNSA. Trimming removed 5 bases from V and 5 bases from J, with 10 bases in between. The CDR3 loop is CASSPCWNNEQFF. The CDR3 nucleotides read TGTGCCAGCAGCCCCTGCTGGAACAATGAGCAGTTCTTC. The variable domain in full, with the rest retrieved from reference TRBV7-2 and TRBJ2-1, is GAGVSQSPSNKVTEKGKDVELRCDPISGHTALYWYRQSLGQGLEFLIYFQGNSAPDKSGLPSDRFSAERTGGSVSTLTIQRTQQEDSAVYLCASSPCWNNEQFFGPGTRLTVL.

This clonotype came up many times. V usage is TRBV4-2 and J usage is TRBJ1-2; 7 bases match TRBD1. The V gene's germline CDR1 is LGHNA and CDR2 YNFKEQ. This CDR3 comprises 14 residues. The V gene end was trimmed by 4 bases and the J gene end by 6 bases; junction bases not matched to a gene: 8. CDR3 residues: CASSPDRTGDGYTF. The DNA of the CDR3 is TGTGCCAGCAGCCCGGACAGGACAGGTGATGGCTACACCTTC.